What follows are 27 T cell receptor beta chains derived from one specimen sequenced in a study of shared clonotypes between healthy human individuals. Generated by immunoSEQ multiplex PCR, the TCRdb table keeps only in-frame clones and is missing some. This table holds hundreds of thousands of clones, 95% to 96% found once. Naive CD8 cells lacked CD45RO and underwent positive selection for CCR7, leaving out terminally differentiated effector memory CD45RA+ cells. The sequencing sample was made of naive CD8+ T cells sorted from blood. These receptors were taken from a woman younger than 45 in good health.

About this clone: The sample carries other DNA sequences with the same CDR3. V usage is TRBV19 and J usage is TRBJ1-5; no definite D call. Germline V lookup: CDR1 LNHDA, CDR2 SQIVND (reference sequence). The CDR3 is 14 residues long. Trimming took off 0 bases at V and 4 bases at J, with 7 bases between the two ends. The CDR3: CASSIDLENQPQHF. In DNA, the CDR3 is TGTGCCAGTAGTATAGATCTTGAAAATCAGCCCCAGCATTTT.

V and J are TRBV4-2 and TRBJ2-7, with D possibly matching TRBD2 (5 bases). This CDR3 has 13 amino acids. CDR1 and CDR2 from the germline V gene are LGHNA and YNFKEQ. With 0 bases removed from V and 3 bases from J, the gap between germline ends came to 6 bases. This chain's CDR3 is CASSQEDFYEQYF. The CDR3 nucleotides read TGTGCCAGCAGCCAAGAGGACTTCTACGAGCAGTACTTC.

V is TRBV5-1 and J is TRBJ2-3; no reliable D call. The CDR3 loop spans 14 amino acids. Per the germline V gene, CDR1 is SGHRS and CDR2 is YFSETQ. V was clipped by 3 bases and J by 0 bases, with 8 bases between them. The CDR3 sequence is CASSYRLSTDTQYF. For the CDR3, the DNA is TGCGCCAGCAGCTACAGACTTAGCACAGATACGCAGTATTTT.

The chain recombines TRBV5-1 with TRBJ2-2; possible D gene TRBD1, 5 bases. The germline V and J ends were trimmed by 0 bases and 2 bases, with 8 bases remaining between them. Germline-derived CDR1 and CDR2 are SGHRS and YFSETQ. The CDR3 sequence is 15 residues long. The CDR3 reads CASSLEGINTGELFF. The CDR3 DNA follows: TGCGCCAGCAGCTTGGAGGGGATAAACACCGGGGAGCTGTTTTTT.

The chain recombines TRBV28 with TRBJ1-2, with D maybe TRBD1 (5 bases). This CDR3 region has 14 residues. CDR1 and CDR2 from the germline V gene are MDHEN and SYDVKM. Between the trimmed V and J ends, which lost 3 bases and 6 bases, there was a span of 14 bases. The CDR3 bases are TGTGCCAGCAGTTTGAGGGGACCCCTCCATGGCTACACCTTC. This gives the protein CASSLRGPLHGYTF.

The chain couples TRBV5-4 to TRBJ2-7; possible D gene TRBD1, 6 bases. This CDR3 has 14 residues. Trimming left V 5 bases short and J 0 bases short, with 12 bases between. Germline CDR1 is SGHNT and CDR2 is YYREEE (reference sequence). For the CDR3, the DNA is TGTGCCAGCAGTGAGGGGGATGGCTCCTACGAGCAGTACTTC. Protein sequence: CASSEGDGSYEQYF.

The V call is TRBV9, the J call TRBJ2-3, with TRBD2 matching over 9 bases. The CDR3 covers 14 residues. Germline V lookup: CDR1 SGDLS, CDR2 YYNGEE. J lost 3 bases, V lost 3 bases, and 2 bases had no gene match. The CDR3 bases are TGTGCCAGCAGCGGTAGCGGGAGAACAGATACGCAGTATTTT. Translating it yields CASSGSGRTDTQYF.

For this clone: Other DNA sequences in this sample translate to the same CDR3. This sequence joins TRBV5-6 and TRBJ2-7, with D possibly being TRBD2 (6 bases). Per germline, CDR1 SGHDT and CDR2 YYEEEE. V lost 3 bases, J lost 3 bases, and 10 bases lay in between. The CDR3 has 13 amino acids. The CDR3, as DNA: TGTGCCAGCAGCTCAAGCGGGTTCTACGAGCAGTACTTC. This encodes CASSSSGFYEQYF.

This sequence joins TRBV27 and TRBJ2-2; D is unclear. The ends were cut back, 4 bases at V and 1 base at J, with 7 bases in the middle. Germline V gives CDR1 MNHEY, CDR2 SMNVEV (reference sequence). This CDR3 has 14 residues. The CDR3 nucleotides are TGTGCCAGCAGTTCAGAGTTGAACACCGGGGAGCTGTTTTTT. Translating gives CASSSELNTGELFF.

CDR3 loop: CASSLYAGQLYEQYF. In DNA form, the CDR3 reads TGTGCCAGCAGCTTATATGCGGGACAACTATACGAGCAGTACTTC. This chain links TRBV13 with TRBJ2-7, with D perhaps assigned TRBD1 or TRBD2 (6 bases each). CDR1 is PRHDT, CDR2 FYEKMQ, per germline (reference sequence). Trimming removed 2 bases from V and 4 bases from J, with 15 bases in between. CDR3 length: 15 amino acids.

The chain employs TRBV2 and TRBJ2-1; TRBD2 is a possible D gene (6 bases). V lost 6 bases and J 0 bases, leaving 15 bases between the germline ends. The CDR3 loop spans 16 amino acids. CDR1 SNHLY and CDR2 FYNNEI come from the germline V gene. In DNA form, the CDR3 reads TGTGCCAGCAGGGGACTCGTTACTAGCTCCTACAATGAGCAGTTCTTC. It codes for CASRGLVTSSYNEQFF.

The chain carries TRBV28 and TRBJ1-5; no definite D call. V was shortened by 3 bases and J by 0 bases, with 15 bases between the two germline ends. The CDR3 covers 17 residues. CDR1 is MDHEN, CDR2 SYDVKM, per germline. DNA for the CDR3: TGTGCCAGCAGTTTTTCCCCAGGTCGGTATAGCAATCAGCCCCAGCATTTT. It encodes CASSFSPGRYSNQPQHF.

The DNA for the CDR3 is TGTGCCAGCAGTTCCCGCCCAGGACCCTACGAGCAGTACTTC. This sequence encodes CASSSRPGPYEQYF. The chain couples TRBV27 to TRBJ2-7; D gene ambiguous. Germline CDR1 and CDR2: MNHEY and SMNVEV (reference sequence). Trimming took off 4 bases at V and 2 bases at J, with 12 bases between the two ends. The CDR3 loop spans 14 amino acids.

V and J are TRBV4-2 and TRBJ2-7, with 7 bases fitting TRBD2. From germline, CDR1 is LGHNA and CDR2 YNFKEQ. This CDR3 has 18 residues. After removal of 5 bases from V and 0 bases from J, the junction contained 16 bases not matched to a gene. CDR3: CASSTTWGRALLSYEQYF. CDR3 nucleotide sequence: TGTGCCAGCAGCACTACTTGGGGGAGGGCCCTACTCTCCTACGAGCAGTACTTC.

V usage is TRBV4-1 and J usage is TRBJ2-4, with 7 bases aligning to TRBD1. V was clipped by 4 bases and J by 7 bases; unmatched bases: 19. The CDR3 sequence is 18 residues long. CDR1 MGHRA and CDR2 YSYEKL come from the germline V gene. The chain's CDR3 is CASSPSYSGTGVQNIQYF. CDR3 bases: TGCGCCAGCAGCCCCTCTTACTCCGGCACAGGGGTTCAGAACATTCAGTACTTC.

The chain uses TRBV5-8 and TRBJ2-1, with 10 positions matching TRBD1. V shed 4 bases and J 7 bases; nucleotides not matched to a gene: 11. Germline V lookup: CDR1 SGHTS, CDR2 YDEGEE. The CDR3 is made up of 16 amino acids. For the CDR3, the DNA is TGTGCCAGCAGCCACCCCGGACAGGGGGGGGTGAATGAGCAGTTCTTC. It yields the protein CASSHPGQGGVNEQFF.

The chain joins TRBV7-2 to TRBJ2-2; 7 bases are a match to TRBD2. Germline-derived CDR1 and CDR2 are SGHTA and FQGNSA. The length of the CDR3 is 18 residues. V gave up 5 bases and J gave up 1 base; unmatched junction bases: 13. The CDR3 is CASSPSPWLAENTGELFF. In DNA form, the CDR3 reads TGTGCCAGCAGCCCTAGCCCTTGGCTAGCGGAGAACACCGGGGAGCTGTTTTTT.

The J gene is TRBJ2-1, the V gene TRBV14; 10 bases map to TRBD2. The CDR3 length is 18 residues. Germline CDR1 is SGHDN and CDR2 is FVKESK. The J segment lost 0 bases and the V segment lost 1 base, leaving 6 bases of the junction unmatched. The CDR3 spells CASSQGLAGLISYNEQFF. For the CDR3, the DNA is TGTGCCAGCAGCCAAGGACTAGCGGGTCTTATCTCCTACAATGAGCAGTTCTTC.

This clone was seen a few times. The genes are TRBV19 and TRBJ2-7; D possibly matches TRBD1 or TRBD2 (5 bases each). CDR1 and CDR2 from the germline V gene are LNHDA and SQIVND (reference sequence). This CDR3 contains 13 residues. V was cut by 7 bases and J by 2 bases, with 12 bases left in between. The CDR3 loop reads CASIGWDPYEQYF. The DNA of the CDR3 is TGTGCCAGTATCGGTTGGGACCCCTACGAGCAGTACTTC.

The chain recombines TRBV5-1 with TRBJ1-5, with D unclear. Germline V gives CDR1 SGHRS, CDR2 YFSETQ. There are 16 residues in the CDR3. V was cut by 5 bases and J by 2 bases, with 17 bases left in between. The chain's CDR3 is CASSIGPLDRNQPQHF. In DNA, the CDR3 is TGCGCCAGCAGTATCGGACCGCTGGATCGCAATCAGCCCCAGCATTTT.

The chain has TRBV7-9 and TRBJ2-1; 8 bases agree with TRBD2. This CDR3 is 14 amino acids long. The ends lost 0 bases at V and 8 bases at J; junction bases unmatched: 3. Germline loops: CDR1 SEHNR, CDR2 FQNEAQ (reference sequence). CDR3 region: CASSLAGLADEQFF. CDR3 nucleotides: TGTGCCAGCAGCTTAGCAGGACTAGCCGATGAGCAGTTCTTC.

The chain joins TRBV4-2 to TRBJ2-7; D gene ambiguous. The length of the CDR3 is 16 residues. Germline CDR1 LGHNA, CDR2 YNFKEQ. Trimming shortened V by 1 base and J by 2 bases, and 15 bases separated the two germline ends. In nucleotides, the CDR3 is TGTGCCAGCAGCCAAGGAACAGAACCACCCACCTACGAGCAGTACTTC. Its protein product is CASSQGTEPPTYEQYF.

The genes are TRBV7-3 and TRBJ1-1; D is perhaps TRBD1 (6 bases). V was pared by 3 bases and J by 4 bases, with 18 bases between. Germline assignment: CDR1 SGHTA and CDR2 FQGTGA. The CDR3 is 16 residues long. CDR3 coding DNA: TGTGCCAGCAGCTTTGTTGGGGGGCCCATGGGCACTGAAGCTTTCTTT. Protein sequence: CASSFVGGPMGTEAFF.

The chain has TRBV9 and TRBJ2-1, with D perhaps TRBD1 or TRBD2 (7 bases each). The CDR3 has 20 amino acids. Trimming left V 3 bases short and J 0 bases short, with 25 bases between. Germline-derived CDR1 and CDR2 are SGDLS and YYNGEE. CDR3 DNA sequence: TGTGCCAGCAGCGCTCCAGGGGGGGACTCGACTTCAATCTCCTACAATGAGCAGTTCTTC. It yields the protein CASSAPGGDSTSISYNEQFF.

The chain uses TRBV19 and TRBJ1-5; D remains unclear. Between the trimmed V and J ends, which lost 3 bases and 0 bases, there was a span of 6 bases. Looked up from germline, CDR1 is LNHDA and CDR2 is SQIVND (reference sequence). The CDR3 contains 14 residues. The CDR3 nucleotides are TGTGCCAGTAGTATGGGGATTAGCAATCAGCCCCAGCATTTT. This gives the protein CASSMGISNQPQHF.

The CDR3 loop reads CSVEDISNYGYTF. The CDR3, as DNA: TGCAGCGTTGAAGATATAAGTAACTATGGCTACACCTTC. This chain connects TRBV29-1 to TRBJ1-2; the D is unclear. Germline V gene sequence: CDR1 SQVTM, CDR2 ANQGSEA. Trimming removed 0 bases at V and 1 base at J, with 6 bases between. The CDR3 sequence is 13 residues long.

This clone was detected once. The V call is TRBV6-5, the J call TRBJ1-2; a weak D match, TRBD1 (5 bases). CDR3 size: 15 residues. V lost 6 bases, J lost 0 bases, and 14 bases lay in between. Per germline, CDR1 MNHEY and CDR2 SVGAGI. The CDR3 DNA follows: TGTGCCAGCAGGGGAGGTGGGGGATCTAACTATGGCTACACCTTC. Encoded protein: CASRGGGGSNYGYTF.